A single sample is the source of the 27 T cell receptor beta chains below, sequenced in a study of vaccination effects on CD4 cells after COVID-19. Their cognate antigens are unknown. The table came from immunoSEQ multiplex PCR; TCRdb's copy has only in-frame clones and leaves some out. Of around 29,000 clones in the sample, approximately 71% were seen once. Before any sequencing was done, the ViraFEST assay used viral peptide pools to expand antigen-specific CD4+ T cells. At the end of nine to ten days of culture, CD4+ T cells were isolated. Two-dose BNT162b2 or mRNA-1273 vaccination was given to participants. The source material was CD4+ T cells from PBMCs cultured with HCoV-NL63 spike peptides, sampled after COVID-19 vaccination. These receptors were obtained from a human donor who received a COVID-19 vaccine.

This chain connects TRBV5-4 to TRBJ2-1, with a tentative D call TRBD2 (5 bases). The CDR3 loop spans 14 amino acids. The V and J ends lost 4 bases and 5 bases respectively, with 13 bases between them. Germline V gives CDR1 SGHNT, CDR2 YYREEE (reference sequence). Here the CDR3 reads CASSLMGRNNEQFF. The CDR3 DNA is TGTGCCAGCAGCCTCATGGGGAGAAACAATGAGCAGTTCTTC.

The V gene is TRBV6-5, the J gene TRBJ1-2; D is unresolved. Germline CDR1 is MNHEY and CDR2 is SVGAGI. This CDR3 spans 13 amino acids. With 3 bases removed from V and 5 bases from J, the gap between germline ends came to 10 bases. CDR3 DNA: TGTGCCAGCAGTTATAATTATATGTATGGCTACACCTTC. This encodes CASSYNYMYGYTF.

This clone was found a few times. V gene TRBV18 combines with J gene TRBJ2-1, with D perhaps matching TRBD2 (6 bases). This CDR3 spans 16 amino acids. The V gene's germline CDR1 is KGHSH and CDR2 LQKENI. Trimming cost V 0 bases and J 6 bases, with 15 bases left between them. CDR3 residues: CASSPPEGTGGNEQFF. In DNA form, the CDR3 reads TGTGCCAGCTCACCACCGGAGGGTACTGGGGGCAATGAGCAGTTCTTC.

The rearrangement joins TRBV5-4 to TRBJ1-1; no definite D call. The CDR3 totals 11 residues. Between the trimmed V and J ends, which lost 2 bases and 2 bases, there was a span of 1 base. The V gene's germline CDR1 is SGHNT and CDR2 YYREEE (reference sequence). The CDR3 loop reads CASSFNTEAFF. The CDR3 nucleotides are TGTGCCAGCAGCTTCAACACTGAAGCTTTCTTT.

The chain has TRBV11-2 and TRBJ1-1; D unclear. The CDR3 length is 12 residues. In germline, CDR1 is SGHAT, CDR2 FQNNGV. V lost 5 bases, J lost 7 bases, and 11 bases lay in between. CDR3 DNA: TGTGCCAGCAGCCCATGGACCGGTGAAGCTTTCTTT. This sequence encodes CASSPWTGEAFF.

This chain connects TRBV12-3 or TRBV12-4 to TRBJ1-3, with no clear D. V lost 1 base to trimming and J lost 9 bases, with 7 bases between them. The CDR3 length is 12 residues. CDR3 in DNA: TGTGCCAGCAGTTTAGTGGTCAGCACCATATATTTT. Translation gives CASSLVVSTIYF.

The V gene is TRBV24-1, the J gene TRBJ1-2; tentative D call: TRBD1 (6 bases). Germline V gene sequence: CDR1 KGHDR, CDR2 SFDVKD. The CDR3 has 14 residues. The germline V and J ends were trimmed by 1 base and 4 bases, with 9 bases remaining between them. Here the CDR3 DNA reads TGTGCCACCAGTGATTTCGACAGGTCCTATGGCTACACCTTC. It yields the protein CATSDFDRSYGYTF.

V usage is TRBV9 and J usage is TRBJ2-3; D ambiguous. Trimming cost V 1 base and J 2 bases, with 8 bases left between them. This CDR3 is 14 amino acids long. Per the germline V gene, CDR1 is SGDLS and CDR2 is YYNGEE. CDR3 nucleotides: TGTGCCAGCAGCGTATCCGACACCACAGATACGCAGTATTTT. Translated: CASSVSDTTDTQYF.

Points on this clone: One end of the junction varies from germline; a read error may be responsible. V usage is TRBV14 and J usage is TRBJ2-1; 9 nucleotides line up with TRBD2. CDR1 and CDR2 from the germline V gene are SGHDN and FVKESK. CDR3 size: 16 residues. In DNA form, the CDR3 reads TGTGCCAGCAGTCAAGCTGTGACTCTGCGGGAGGGCCAGCAGTTCTTC. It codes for CASSQAVTLREGQQFF. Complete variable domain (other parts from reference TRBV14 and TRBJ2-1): EAGVTQFPSHSVIEKGQTVTLRCDPISGHDNLYWYRRVMGKEIKFLLHFVKESKQDESGMPNNRFLAERTGGTYSTLKVQPAELEDSGVYFCASSQAVTLREGQQFFGPGTRLTVL.

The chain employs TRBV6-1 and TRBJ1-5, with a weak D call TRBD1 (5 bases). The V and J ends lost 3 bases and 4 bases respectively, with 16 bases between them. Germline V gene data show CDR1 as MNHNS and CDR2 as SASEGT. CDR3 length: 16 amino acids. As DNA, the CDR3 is TGTGCCAGCAGTGATACGCCGTGGGGGAGGAATCAGCCCCAGCATTTT. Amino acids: CASSDTPWGRNQPQHF.

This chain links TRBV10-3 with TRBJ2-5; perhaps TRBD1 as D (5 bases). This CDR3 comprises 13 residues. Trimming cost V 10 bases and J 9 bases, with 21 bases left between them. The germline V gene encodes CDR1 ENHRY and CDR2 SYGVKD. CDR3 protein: CANQLDPQGSQYF. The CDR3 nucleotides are TGTGCCAACCAACTCGACCCCCAGGGCTCCCAGTACTTC.

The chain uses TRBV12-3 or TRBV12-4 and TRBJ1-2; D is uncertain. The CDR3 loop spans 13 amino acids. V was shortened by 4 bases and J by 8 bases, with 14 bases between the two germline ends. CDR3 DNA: TGTGCCAGCAGTTCAGCCGTCGGGGTCGGCTACACCTTC. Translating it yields CASSSAVGVGYTF.

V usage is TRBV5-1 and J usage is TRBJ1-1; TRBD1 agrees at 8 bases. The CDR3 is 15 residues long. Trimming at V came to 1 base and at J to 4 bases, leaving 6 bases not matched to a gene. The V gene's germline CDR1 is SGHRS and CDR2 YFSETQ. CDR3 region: CASSLIGQGSTEAFF. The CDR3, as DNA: TGCGCCAGCAGCTTGATCGGACAGGGCAGCACTGAAGCTTTCTTT.

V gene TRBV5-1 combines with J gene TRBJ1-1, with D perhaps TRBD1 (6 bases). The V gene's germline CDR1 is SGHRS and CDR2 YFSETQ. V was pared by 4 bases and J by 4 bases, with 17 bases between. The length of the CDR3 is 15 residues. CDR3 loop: CASSQKQGWGTEAFF. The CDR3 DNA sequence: TGCGCCAGCAGCCAGAAACAGGGCTGGGGCACTGAAGCTTTCTTT.

The CDR3 is CASSAPGGQETQYF. In DNA, the CDR3 is TGTGCCAGCAGCGCCCCAGGGGGCCAAGAGACCCAGTACTTC. The V and J genes are TRBV7-2 and TRBJ2-5; the match to TRBD1 covers 7 bases. Germline assignment: CDR1 SGHTA and CDR2 FQGNSA. V shed 5 bases, J shed 1 base, and the junction held 4 bases outside the gene matches. This CDR3 has 14 residues.

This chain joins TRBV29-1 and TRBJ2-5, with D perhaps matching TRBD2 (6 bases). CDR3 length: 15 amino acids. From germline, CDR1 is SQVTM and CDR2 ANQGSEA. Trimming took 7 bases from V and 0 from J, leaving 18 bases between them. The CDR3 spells CSGITSRSYQETQYF. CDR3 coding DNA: TGCAGCGGTATAACTAGCCGATCATACCAAGAGACCCAGTACTTC.

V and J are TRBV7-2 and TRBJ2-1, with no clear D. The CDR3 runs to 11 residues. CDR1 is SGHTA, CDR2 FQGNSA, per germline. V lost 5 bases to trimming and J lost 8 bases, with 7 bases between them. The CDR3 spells CASSSPYEQFF. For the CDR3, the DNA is TGTGCCAGCAGCAGCCCATATGAGCAGTTCTTC. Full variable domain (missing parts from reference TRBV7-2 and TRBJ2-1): GAGVSQSPSNKVTEKGKDVELRCDPISGHTALYWYRQSLGQGLEFLIYFQGNSAPDKSGLPSDRFSAERTGGSVSTLTIQRTQQEDSAVYLCASSSPYEQFFGPGTRLTVL.

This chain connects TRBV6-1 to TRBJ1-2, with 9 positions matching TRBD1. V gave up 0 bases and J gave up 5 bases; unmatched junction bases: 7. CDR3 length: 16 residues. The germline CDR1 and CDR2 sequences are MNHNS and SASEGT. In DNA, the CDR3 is TGTGCCAGCAGTGAAGCGGGGACAGGGCTCTTGTATGGCTACACCTTC. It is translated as CASSEAGTGLLYGYTF.

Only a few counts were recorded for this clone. The DNA of the CDR3 is TGTGCCAGCAGCCAAGGGACAGCGAATGAAAAACTGTTTTTT. As protein: CASSQGTANEKLFF. The chain couples TRBV7-9 to TRBJ1-4, with 7 bases matching TRBD1. The V gene's germline CDR1 is SEHNR and CDR2 FQNEAQ (reference sequence). Germline trimming cut 5 bases from V and 5 bases from J; bases unmatched to any gene: 5. The CDR3 contains 14 residues.

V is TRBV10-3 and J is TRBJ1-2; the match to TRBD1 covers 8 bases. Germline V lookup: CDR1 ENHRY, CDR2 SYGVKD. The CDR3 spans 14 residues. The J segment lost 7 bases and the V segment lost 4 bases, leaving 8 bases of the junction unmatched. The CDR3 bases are TGTGCCATCAGTGGGGAACGGACAGGGAGTGGCTACACCTTC. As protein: CAISGERTGSGYTF.

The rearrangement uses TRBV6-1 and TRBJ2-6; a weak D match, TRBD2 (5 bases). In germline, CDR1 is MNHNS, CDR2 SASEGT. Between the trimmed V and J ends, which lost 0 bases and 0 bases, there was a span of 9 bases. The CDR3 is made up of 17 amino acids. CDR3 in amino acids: CASSEALRGSGANVLTF. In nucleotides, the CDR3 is TGTGCCAGCAGTGAAGCGCTTCGGGGCTCTGGGGCCAACGTCCTGACTTTC.

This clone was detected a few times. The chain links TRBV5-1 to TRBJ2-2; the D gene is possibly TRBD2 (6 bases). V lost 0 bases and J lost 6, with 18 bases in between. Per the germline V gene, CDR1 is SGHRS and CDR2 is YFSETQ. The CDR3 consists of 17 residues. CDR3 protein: CASSLAYLPAGSGELFF. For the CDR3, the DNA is TGCGCCAGCAGCTTGGCCTACCTCCCCGCGGGGTCCGGGGAGCTGTTTTTT.

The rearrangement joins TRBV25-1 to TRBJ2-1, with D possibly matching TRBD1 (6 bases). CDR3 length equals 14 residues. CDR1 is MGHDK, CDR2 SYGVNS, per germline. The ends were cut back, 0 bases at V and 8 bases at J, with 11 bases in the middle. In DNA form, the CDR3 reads TGTGCCAGCAGTGAATACTGGTCAGGGGATGAGCAGTTCTTC. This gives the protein CASSEYWSGDEQFF.

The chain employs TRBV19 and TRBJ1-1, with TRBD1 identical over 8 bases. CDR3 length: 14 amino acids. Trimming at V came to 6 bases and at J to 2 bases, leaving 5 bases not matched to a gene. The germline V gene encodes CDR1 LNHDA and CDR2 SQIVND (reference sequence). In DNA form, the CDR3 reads TGTGCCAGTAGCCGCAGGGGGCACAACACTGAAGCTTTCTTT. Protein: CASSRRGHNTEAFF.

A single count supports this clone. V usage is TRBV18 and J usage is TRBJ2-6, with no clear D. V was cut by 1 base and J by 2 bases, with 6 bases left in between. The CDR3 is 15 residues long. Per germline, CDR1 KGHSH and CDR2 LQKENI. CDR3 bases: TGTGCCAGCTCACCACAGGGTACTGGGGCCAACGTCCTGACTTTC. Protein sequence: CASSPQGTGANVLTF.

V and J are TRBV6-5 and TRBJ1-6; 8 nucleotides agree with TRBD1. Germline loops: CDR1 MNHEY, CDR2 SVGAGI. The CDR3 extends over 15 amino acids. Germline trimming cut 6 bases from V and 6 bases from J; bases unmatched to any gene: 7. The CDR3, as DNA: TGTGCCAGCAGCGCAGGGGGCAGGAGTAATTCACCCCTCCACTTT. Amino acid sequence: CASSAGGRSNSPLHF.

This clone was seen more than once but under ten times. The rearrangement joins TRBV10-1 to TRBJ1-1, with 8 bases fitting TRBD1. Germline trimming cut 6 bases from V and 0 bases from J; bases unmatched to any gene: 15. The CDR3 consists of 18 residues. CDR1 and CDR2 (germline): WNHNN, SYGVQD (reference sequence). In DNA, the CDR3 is TGCGCCAGCAGAGGGACCCTAGCCGACAGGGGAATGAACACTGAAGCTTTCTTT. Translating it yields CASRGTLADRGMNTEAFF.